This TCR beta chain was captured by sequencing in a study of Ad26.COV2.S vaccination and SARS-CoV-2 variants (dated by TCRdb to the early 2020s). A note on the overall study: Vaccine-arm donors came from COV1001, a multicentre, randomized, double-blind, placebo-controlled phase I-IIa trial of Ad26.COV2.S in healthy adults. Ad26.COV2.S was given intramuscularly at 5x10^10 or 1x10^11 viral particles, as a single shot or as two shots 56 days apart. TCRbeta repertoire sequencing was used to assess the specificity and breadth of SARS-CoV-2-reactive T cell receptors after Ad26.COV2.S vaccination. A total of approximately 30 samples were included in the TCR-sequenced set, comprising some 20 Ad26.COV2.S vaccine recipients, 5 placebo recipients and 8 SARS-CoV-2 convalescent individuals. Trial participants were randomized into five groups of five: low-dose or high-dose Ad26.COV2.S given once or twice, or placebo on both occasions. Throughout the experiments and outcome assessment, investigators stayed blinded to trial group allocation. Study-level results and caveats: Vaccine and placebo recipients had comparable non-spike TCR breadth, which fits with the vaccine containing only spike. It was noted by the authors that total T cell responses may have been underestimated by the TCR breadth and depth analyses. Substantial breadth of spike-specific CD8+ and CD4+ T cell responses was reported after vaccination. Compared with placebo recipients, Ad26.COV2.S recipients showed higher spike-specific TCR breadth (P = 0.0014). The study lacked the statistical power to compare responses across vaccine doses or regimens.

Per the germline V gene (reference sequence), SGHAT is the CDR1 and FQDESV is the CDR2. Cut back by 0 bases and 4 bases, the V and J ends lie 9 bases apart. From its cysteine to its phenylalanine, the CDR3 spans 14 amino acids. Kept here is only the CDR3 DNA, which spans 42 bases and is read in frame from base 1. Per the publication, the treatment or condition label means: 15 to 20 received Ad26.COV2.S at low or high dose, single or two shots; 5 received placebo; per-sample allocation not given. Repertoires of vaccine and placebo recipients were sequenced from samples taken on day 63 after the first injection. In Cohort 1b, roughly 25 adults aged 18-55 years were enrolled at a single site in Boston, USA, between 29 July and 7 August 2020. Ad26.COV2.S was a replication-incompetent adenovirus type 26 vector expressing a prefusion-stabilized SARS-CoV-2 spike protein from the original Wuhan strain. To note about this clone: It lacks a known antigen. The sample holds no much larger clone one base away, and base qualities are not on file.

The immunoSEQ Assay was used to sequence TCRbeta CDR3 regions. After extraction, genomic DNA underwent amplification by bias-controlled multiplex PCR, followed by high-throughput sequencing. Per the authors' processing: To quantify the absolute abundance of each unique TCRbeta CDR3 region, sequences were collapsed and filtered. T cell fraction was estimated by normalizing TCRbeta template counts to usable DNA, which was measured by amplifying reference genes present in all nucleated cells. Repertoire TCRs were annotated as SARS-CoV-2-specific by exact matching of V gene, CDR3 amino acid sequence and J gene to a known reactive TCR set. The reference SARS-CoV-2 TCR set was derived from MIRA and filtered for enrichment in COVID-19-positive ImmuneCODE repertoires, a step that removed public or cross-reactive TCRs. Using the MIRA antigens, annotated TCRs were further analysed by specific ORF or by position within an ORF. Depth was the summed frequency of annotated unique rearrangements, while breadth was defined as annotated unique rearrangements over total unique productive rearrangements. TCR breadth was compared between groups using two-sided Wilcoxon rank-sum tests. The immuneACCESS repertoire file appears here via TCRdb, limited to in-frame rearrangements. These files lack a portion of the clones; in checked studies, under half of the deficit traces to unresolved V genes, and the cause of the others is not known. V, J and clone size derive from that table, while D and trimming were established from the DNA sequence. Counted in this sample were some 640,000 clones; roughly 90% of them appeared once. The ten largest clones represent nearly 1.5% of the sample.

This material consisted of peripheral blood, taken in a trial of Ad26.COV2.S vaccine versus placebo. This TCR came from a person aged 18-60 years who received the Ad26.COV2.S COVID-19 vaccine or a placebo. The V and J segments used are TRBV11-1 and TRBJ1-1, with the D gene too uncertain to name. CDR3 sequence: CASSLARTATEAFF. The nucleotide sequence reads as follows: TGTGCCAGCAGCTTAGCGCGCACAGCCACTGAAGCTTTCTTT.